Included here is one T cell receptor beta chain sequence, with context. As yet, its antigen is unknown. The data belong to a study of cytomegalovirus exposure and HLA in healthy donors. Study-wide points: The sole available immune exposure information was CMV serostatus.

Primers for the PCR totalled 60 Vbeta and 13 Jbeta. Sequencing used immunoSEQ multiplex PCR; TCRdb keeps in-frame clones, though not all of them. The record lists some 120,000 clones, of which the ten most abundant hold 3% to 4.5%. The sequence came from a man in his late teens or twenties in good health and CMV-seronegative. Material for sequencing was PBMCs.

This chain's CDR3 is CASSYGDRMNTEAFF. CDR3 DNA sequence: TGTGCCAGCAGTTACGGGGACAGGATGAACACTGAAGCTTTCTTT. The chain recombines TRBV6-5 with TRBJ1-1, with TRBD1 identical over 8 bases. The V and J ends lost 2 bases and 0 bases, in that order; junction bases with no gene match: 2. Germline loops: CDR1 MNHEY, CDR2 SVGAGI. The CDR3 has 15 residues.